Detailed here is one T cell receptor (beta chain). This CDR3 is also generated by other DNA sequences in the sample. CDR1 and CDR2 (germline): SGHRS, YFSETQ. Losses at the gene ends were 4 bases for V and 2 bases for J; bases not matched to a gene: 4. The CDR3 has 14 amino acids. Data came from immunoSEQ multiplex PCR; TCRdb stores just in-frame clones and leaves some out. The profile shows approximately 81,000 clones, just under 95% of them singletons. These data originate in a study of control samples from healthy donors and cancer patients. The V and J genes are TRBV5-1 and TRBJ2-3, with 7 nucleotides matching TRBD2. Sequencing was done on a sample of blood. The clonotype comes from a young woman in good health. CDR3 sequence (DNA): TGCGCCAGCAGCGCGGGACTAAACACAGATACGCAGTATTTT. Its protein is CASSAGLNTDTQYF. Complete variable domain (other parts from reference TRBV5-1 and TRBJ2-3): KAGVTQTPRYLIKTRGQQVTLSCSPISGHRSVSWYQQTPGQGLQFLFEYFSETQRNKGNFPGRFSGRQFSNSRSEMNVSTLELGDSALYLCASSAGLNTDTQYFGPGTRLTVL.